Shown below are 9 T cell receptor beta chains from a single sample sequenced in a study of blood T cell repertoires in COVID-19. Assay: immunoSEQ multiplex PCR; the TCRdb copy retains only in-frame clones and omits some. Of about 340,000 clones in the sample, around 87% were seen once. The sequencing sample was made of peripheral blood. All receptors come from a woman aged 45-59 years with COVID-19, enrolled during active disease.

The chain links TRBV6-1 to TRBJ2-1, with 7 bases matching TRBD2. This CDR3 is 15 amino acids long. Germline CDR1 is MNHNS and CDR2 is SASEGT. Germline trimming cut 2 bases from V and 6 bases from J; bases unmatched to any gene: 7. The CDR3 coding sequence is TGTGCCAGCAGTGAAAAGGCGGGAGTTCCCAATGAGCAGTTCTTC. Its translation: CASSEKAGVPNEQFF.

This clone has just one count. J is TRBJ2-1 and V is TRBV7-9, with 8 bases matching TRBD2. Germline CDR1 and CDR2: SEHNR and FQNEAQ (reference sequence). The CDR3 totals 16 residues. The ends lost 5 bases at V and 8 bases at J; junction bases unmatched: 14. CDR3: CASSTLIGTSHHEQFF. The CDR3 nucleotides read TGTGCCAGCAGCACCCTAATAGGGACTAGTCATCATGAGCAGTTCTTC.

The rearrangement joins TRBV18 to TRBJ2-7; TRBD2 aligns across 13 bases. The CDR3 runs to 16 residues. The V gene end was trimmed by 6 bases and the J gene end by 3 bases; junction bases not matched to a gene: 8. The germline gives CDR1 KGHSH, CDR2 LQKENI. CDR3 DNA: TGTGCCAGCTCGACCCAGGGACTAGCGGGGCTCTACGAGCAGTACTTC. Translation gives CASSTQGLAGLYEQYF.

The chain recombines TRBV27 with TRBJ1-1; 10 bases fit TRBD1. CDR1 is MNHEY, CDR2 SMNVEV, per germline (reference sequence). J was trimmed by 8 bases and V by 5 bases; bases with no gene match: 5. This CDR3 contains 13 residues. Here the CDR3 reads CASSLLTGGEAFF. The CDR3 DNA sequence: TGTGCCAGCAGTCTATTGACAGGGGGCGAAGCTTTCTTT.

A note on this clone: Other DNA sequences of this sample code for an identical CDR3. CDR3 coding DNA: TGCAGCGCTATGAACACTGAAGCTTTCTTT. Protein: CSAMNTEAFF. The V call is TRBV29-1, the J call TRBJ1-1; D is undetermined. This CDR3 spans 10 amino acids. Germline CDR1 reads SQVTM; CDR2 reads ANQGSEA. Trimming cost V 7 bases and J 0 bases, with 3 bases left between them.

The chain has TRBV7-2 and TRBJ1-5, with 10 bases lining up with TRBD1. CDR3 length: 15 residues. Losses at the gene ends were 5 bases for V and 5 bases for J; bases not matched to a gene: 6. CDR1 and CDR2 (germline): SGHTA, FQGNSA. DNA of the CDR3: TGTGCCAGCAGCCCTCCCGGGACAGGGGATCAGCCCCAGCATTTT. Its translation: CASSPPGTGDQPQHF.

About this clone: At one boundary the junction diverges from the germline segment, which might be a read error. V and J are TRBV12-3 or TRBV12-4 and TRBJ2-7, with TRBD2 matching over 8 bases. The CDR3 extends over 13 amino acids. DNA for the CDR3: TGTGCCAGCAGGGACCGGGGGGGACTTCACCCATCATTC. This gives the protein CASRDRGGLHPSF.

The CDR3 here is CASSSGQGRSEAFF. In DNA, the CDR3 is TGTGCCAGCAGCTCCGGACAGGGCCGATCTGAAGCTTTCTTT. The chain combines TRBV11-2 with TRBJ1-1, with 8 bases lining up with TRBD1. Losses at the gene ends were 4 bases for V and 6 bases for J; bases not matched to a gene: 7. Looked up from germline, CDR1 is SGHAT and CDR2 is FQNNGV. The CDR3 has 14 amino acids.

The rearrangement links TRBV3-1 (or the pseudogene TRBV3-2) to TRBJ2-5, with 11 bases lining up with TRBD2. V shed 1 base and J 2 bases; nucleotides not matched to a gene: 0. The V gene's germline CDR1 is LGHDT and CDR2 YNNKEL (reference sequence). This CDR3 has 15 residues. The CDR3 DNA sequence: TGTGCCAGCAGCCAAGGACTAGCGGGACAAGAGACCCAGTACTTC. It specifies CASSQGLAGQETQYF.